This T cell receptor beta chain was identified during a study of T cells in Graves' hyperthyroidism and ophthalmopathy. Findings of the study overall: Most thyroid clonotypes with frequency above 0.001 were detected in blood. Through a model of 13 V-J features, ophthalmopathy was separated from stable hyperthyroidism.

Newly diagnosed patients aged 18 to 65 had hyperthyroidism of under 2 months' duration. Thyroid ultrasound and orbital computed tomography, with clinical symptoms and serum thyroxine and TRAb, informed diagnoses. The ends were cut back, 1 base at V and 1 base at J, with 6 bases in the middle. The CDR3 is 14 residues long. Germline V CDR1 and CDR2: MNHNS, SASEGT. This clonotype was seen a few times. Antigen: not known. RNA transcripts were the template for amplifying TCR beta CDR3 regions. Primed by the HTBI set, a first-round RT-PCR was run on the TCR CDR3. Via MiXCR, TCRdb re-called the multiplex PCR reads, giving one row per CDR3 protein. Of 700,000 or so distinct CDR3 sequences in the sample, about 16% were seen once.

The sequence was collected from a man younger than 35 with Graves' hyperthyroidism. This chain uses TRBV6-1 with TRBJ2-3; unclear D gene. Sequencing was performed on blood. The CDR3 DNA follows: TGTGCCAGCAGTGAAGTACCTGGCACAGATACGCAGTATTTT. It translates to CASSEVPGTDTQYF.